This passage covers 30 T cell receptor beta chains from one sample sequenced in a study of T-cell memory formation after mild COVID-19. TCRdb recomputed calls from the 5' RACE reads with MiXCR, one row per CDR3 protein. The sample gives some 160,000 distinct CDR3 sequences, 10% to 15% of which show up once; 2.5% to 4% is in the top ten. Input material: PBMCs or a T cell subset sorted from them (not recorded which). The receptors originated from a young man who had mild COVID-19 (a few samples of this study predate the infection). Cell type and time point are not known.

V usage is TRBV5-4 and J usage is TRBJ1-1; D is ambiguous. V was trimmed by 1 base and J by 0 bases, leaving 7 bases between them. Per the germline V gene, CDR1 is SGHNT and CDR2 is YYREEE (reference sequence). The length of the CDR3 is 14 residues. The CDR3 protein is CASSLSALNTEAFF. CDR3 nucleotides: TGTGCCAGCAGCTTGTCGGCTTTGAACACTGAAGCTTTCTTT.

This rearrangement joins TRBV3-1 to TRBJ2-3; 9 positions match TRBD2. The CDR3 length is 14 residues. Trimming took 3 bases from V and 4 from J; bases not matched to a gene: 2. Germline V gives CDR1 LGHDT, CDR2 YNNKEL (reference sequence). CDR3 coding DNA: TGTGCCAGCAGCCAGCGGGGGGGCCCAGATACGCAGTATTTT. It yields the protein CASSQRGGPDTQYF.

The chain uses TRBV5-1 and TRBJ1-2; D unclear. The CDR3 has 12 residues. Trimming left V 5 bases short and J 7 bases short, with 12 bases between. CDR1 is SGHRS, CDR2 YFSETQ, per germline. CDR3 sequence reads: CASRLFGGGYTF. The CDR3 nucleotides read TGCGCCAGCAGGCTGTTTGGCGGTGGCTACACCTTC.

This chain joins TRBV5-1 and TRBJ2-5; no clear D gene. Trimming shortened V by 0 bases and J by 5 bases, and 11 bases separated the two germline ends. Germline V gene lookup returns CDR1 SGHRS and CDR2 YFSETQ. This CDR3 has 14 residues. The CDR3 sequence is CASSLVGISETQYF. The CDR3 DNA is TGCGCCAGCAGCTTGGTGGGGATCTCTGAGACCCAGTACTTC.

This clonotype was seen more than once but under ten times. This chain links TRBV19 with TRBJ2-2; TRBD2 matches 9 bases. V dropped 6 bases and J dropped 5; count of bases not matched to a gene: 7. This CDR3 spans 15 amino acids. Germline V gene data show CDR1 as LNHDA and CDR2 as SQIVND (reference sequence). Here the CDR3 reads CASRVLAGKTGELFF. The CDR3 DNA reads as TGTGCCAGTAGAGTGCTAGCGGGGAAAACCGGGGAGCTGTTTTTT.

This clonotype was recorded a few times. V and J are TRBV24-1 and TRBJ2-3; TRBD1 might be the D (5 bases). The length of the CDR3 is 12 residues. Trimming took off 5 bases at V and 6 bases at J, with 8 bases between the two ends. Germline CDR1 KGHDR, CDR2 SFDVKD. CDR3 residues: CATSGPGDTQYF. CDR3 bases: TGTGCCACCAGTGGGCCAGGGGATACGCAGTATTTT.

This clonotype came up a few times. The V call is TRBV20-1, the J call TRBJ2-4, with 9 nucleotides matching TRBD1. The CDR3 runs to 14 residues. From germline, CDR1 is DFQATT and CDR2 SNEGSKA (reference sequence). V was clipped by 5 bases and J by 10 bases; unmatched bases: 12. The CDR3 region is CSAWPGQGGGIQYF. CDR3 nucleotides: TGCAGTGCTTGGCCGGGACAGGGAGGGGGAATTCAGTACTTC.

This clonotype was detected a few times. The chain combines TRBV3-1 with TRBJ1-6, with D possibly being TRBD1 (6 bases). V was shortened by 4 bases and J by 9 bases, with 10 bases between the two germline ends. Germline V gene data show CDR1 as LGHDT and CDR2 as YNNKEL (reference sequence). This CDR3 comprises 13 residues. CDR3 nucleotides: TGTGCCAGCAGCCCGTCCAGGGGTTCACCCCTCCACTTT. Protein: CASSPSRGSPLHF.

This clonotype was recorded at least ten times. The genes are TRBV5-6 and TRBJ2-3, with 8 positions matching TRBD1. Trimming cost V 4 bases and J 5 bases; bases outside gene matches: 12. The CDR3 extends over 16 amino acids. Germline assignment: CDR1 SGHDT and CDR2 YYEEEE. CDR3: CASSLLTGALGDTQYF. In DNA form, the CDR3 reads TGTGCCAGCAGCCTTCTGACAGGGGCACTGGGAGATACGCAGTATTTT.

This clonotype has a count of ten or more. V usage is TRBV5-1 and J usage is TRBJ2-5; 7 nucleotides match TRBD1. This CDR3 comprises 14 residues. With 4 bases clipped from V and 0 bases from J, the junction kept 3 bases outside the gene matches. CDR1 and CDR2 (germline): SGHRS, YFSETQ. The chain's CDR3 is CASSPTGNQETQYF. The CDR3 DNA reads as TGCGCCAGCAGCCCGACAGGGAACCAAGAGACCCAGTACTTC.

This clonotype turned up a few times. The chain combines TRBV9 with TRBJ2-7, with a tentative D call TRBD1 (5 bases). The CDR3 has 13 amino acids. Looked up from germline, CDR1 is SGDLS and CDR2 is YYNGEE. The V end lost 1 base, the J end lost 7 bases, and 12 bases lay between the germline ends. Here the CDR3 reads CASSVSRVGEQYF. Here the CDR3 DNA reads TGTGCCAGCAGCGTAAGCAGGGTGGGAGAGCAGTACTTC.

The sample holds a few counts of this clonotype. V gene TRBV29-1 combines with J gene TRBJ2-1, with 8 bases aligning to TRBD2. V shed 4 bases and J 4 bases; nucleotides not matched to a gene: 6. The CDR3 is 14 residues long. The germline V gene encodes CDR1 SQVTM and CDR2 ANQGSEA. The CDR3 DNA reads as TGCAGCGTTGTGCGAGCGGGGGCGTACAATGAGCAGTTCTTC. Its protein is CSVVRAGAYNEQFF.

The V and J genes are TRBV20-1 and TRBJ2-3, with 10 nucleotides matching TRBD2. The V and J ends lost 2 bases and 0 bases, in that order; junction bases with no gene match: 5. Looked up from germline, CDR1 is DFQATT and CDR2 is SNEGSKA (reference sequence). The CDR3 is 16 residues long. The CDR3 loop reads CSARRASGGSTDTQYF. DNA for the CDR3: TGCAGTGCTAGACGGGCTAGCGGGGGAAGCACAGATACGCAGTATTTT.

This clonotype was observed many times. The chain employs TRBV7-2 and TRBJ2-7; 12 nucleotides line up with TRBD1. CDR1 SGHTA and CDR2 FQGNSA come from the germline V gene. The CDR3 consists of 15 residues. Trimming at V came to 6 bases and at J to 5 bases, leaving 8 bases not matched to a gene. The CDR3 protein is CASSRQGQGADEQYF. DNA of the CDR3: TGTGCCAGCAGTAGACAGGGACAGGGGGCTGACGAGCAGTACTTC.

In this sample, this clonotype turned up a few times. The chain joins TRBV29-1 to TRBJ2-1, with D perhaps matching TRBD2 (5 bases). The germline gives CDR1 SQVTM, CDR2 ANQGSEA. The V gene lost 7 bases and the J gene lost 10 bases, with 11 bases spanning the gap. CDR3 length: 10 amino acids. The CDR3 sequence is CSGRTGEQFF. DNA for the CDR3: TGCAGCGGAAGGACGGGAGAGCAGTTCTTC.

The V and J genes are TRBV9 and TRBJ2-6; D is unclear. Trimming left V 0 bases short and J 0 bases short, with 7 bases between. This CDR3 region has 16 residues. Germline V lookup: CDR1 SGDLS, CDR2 YYNGEE. CDR3 protein: CASSVGTVSGANVLTF. Here the CDR3 DNA reads TGTGCCAGCAGCGTAGGAACAGTCTCTGGGGCCAACGTCCTGACTTTC.

The V call is TRBV5-6, the J call TRBJ1-2, with D perhaps TRBD1 (5 bases). Germline V CDR1 and CDR2: SGHDT, YYEEEE. The V and J ends lost 5 bases and 13 bases respectively, with 18 bases between them. This CDR3 spans 12 amino acids. The CDR3 coding sequence is TGTGCCAGCAGGCGGGACGGCTCGGTGACCACCTTC. Encoded protein: CASRRDGSVTTF.

Ten or more counts support this clonotype. This chain connects TRBV12-3 or TRBV12-4 to TRBJ1-3; D is unclear. Trimming took off 8 bases at V and 0 bases at J, with 5 bases between the two ends. The CDR3 spans 12 residues. The CDR3 bases are TGTGCCAGCGGCAGCTCTGGAAACACCATATATTTT. Translated: CASGSSGNTIYF.

The rearrangement uses TRBV12-3 or TRBV12-4 and TRBJ1-5; D gene unclear. Trimming took off 6 bases at V and 4 bases at J, with 13 bases between the two ends. This CDR3 contains 14 residues. DNA of the CDR3: TGTGCCAGCAGCACCTATGGGCTTAATCAGCCCCAGCATTTT. This translates into CASSTYGLNQPQHF.

The V and J genes are TRBV7-2 and TRBJ2-5, with 11 bases lining up with TRBD2. The CDR3 totals 15 residues. V dropped 1 base and J dropped 2; count of bases not matched to a gene: 0. Germline CDR1 SGHTA, CDR2 FQGNSA. DNA for the CDR3: TGTGCCAGCAGCTTAGTAGCGGGGGGGCAAGAGACCCAGTACTTC. As protein: CASSLVAGGQETQYF.

Comments on this clonotype: A read error may produce the germline difference seen at one junction end. This chain joins TRBV18 and TRBJ2-5; D possibly corresponds to TRBD2 (6 bases). This CDR3 contains 14 residues. CDR1 is KGHSH, CDR2 LQKENI, per germline. CDR3 coding DNA: TGTGACAGCTCTGGCAGCGCCGGAGGGGAGACCCAGTACTTC. This codes for CDSSGSAGGETQYF.

This clonotype occurred a few times. The chain has TRBV12-3 or TRBV12-4 and TRBJ2-2; D unclear. V lost 3 bases and J lost 8, with 7 bases in between. The CDR3 loop spans 12 amino acids. CDR3 loop: CASSLGVGELFF. In nucleotides, the CDR3 is TGTGCCAGCAGTTTGGGTGTGGGGGAGCTGTTTTTT.

The chain couples TRBV5-1 to TRBJ2-5; D gene unclear. The CDR3 extends over 14 amino acids. The V gene's germline CDR1 is SGHRS and CDR2 YFSETQ. V lost 0 bases and J 2 bases, leaving 8 bases between the germline ends. CDR3 sequence (DNA): TGCGCCAGCAGCTTGGACAGTCAACAAGAGACCCAGTACTTC. It encodes CASSLDSQQETQYF.

This clonotype appeared many times. This chain links TRBV12-3 or TRBV12-4 with TRBJ2-1, with 16 bases fitting TRBD2. The V and J ends lost 9 bases and 6 bases, in that order; junction bases with no gene match: 11. The CDR3 totals 17 residues. The CDR3 bases are TGTGCCAGTCTGCCGGGACTAGCGGGGGGGGTAGGCAATGAGCAGTTCTTC. This encodes CASLPGLAGGVGNEQFF.

This clonotype occurred many times. The V gene is TRBV21-1, the J gene TRBJ1-2; the DNA was not used to check the table's D call, TRBD1. TRBV21-1 is a pseudogene segment. This CDR3 contains 17 residues. CDR3 sequence reads: CASSKCSGTGQHYGYTF. CDR3 nucleotide sequence: TGTGCCAGCAGCAAATGCAGCGGGACAGGGCAACACTATGGCTACACCTTC.

This clonotype was observed a handful of times. V usage is TRBV5-1 and J usage is TRBJ2-3; TRBD2 aligns across 9 bases. Looked up from germline, CDR1 is SGHRS and CDR2 is YFSETQ. The V gene end was trimmed by 1 base and the J gene end by 5 bases; junction bases not matched to a gene: 5. CDR3 size: 15 residues. The CDR3, as DNA: TGCGCCAGCAGCTTGTCTAGCGGGGTACAAGATACGCAGTATTTT. Translated: CASSLSSGVQDTQYF.

This clonotype was counted between two and nine times. This chain connects TRBV7-9 to TRBJ2-7; D unclear. Trimming cost V 5 bases and J 2 bases, with 10 bases left between them. The germline gives CDR1 SEHNR, CDR2 FQNEAQ (reference sequence). The CDR3 sequence is 13 residues long. The CDR3 nucleotides are TGTGCCAGCAGCGCCTCGGCCGCCTACGAGCAGTACTTC. Translation: CASSASAAYEQYF.

This rearrangement joins TRBV24-1 to TRBJ2-2; D is unresolved. CDR1 is KGHDR and CDR2 is SFDVKD in the germline V gene. The CDR3 spans 15 residues. The V and J ends lost 6 bases and 0 bases respectively, with 10 bases between them. The CDR3 DNA reads as TGTGCCACCAGTTCACAAGTACCGAACACCGGGGAGCTGTTTTTT. It specifies CATSSQVPNTGELFF.

This chain links TRBV14 with TRBJ2-1; D is unresolved. The CDR3 has 14 amino acids. Germline values: CDR1 SGHDN, CDR2 FVKESK. Trimming stripped 3 bases from V and 6 bases from J, with 12 bases between. CDR3 sequence: CASSQVGAGNEQFF. The CDR3 DNA sequence: TGTGCCAGCAGCCAGGTGGGCGCCGGCAATGAGCAGTTCTTC.

This clonotype was counted only a few times. This chain uses TRBV11-2 with TRBJ2-5; D remains ambiguous. The CDR3 totals 14 residues. Trimming pared 0 bases from V and 1 base from J, leaving 6 bases between. Germline assignment: CDR1 SGHAT and CDR2 FQNNGV. The CDR3 sequence is CASSLDYSQETQYF. The CDR3 coding sequence is TGTGCCAGCAGCTTAGATTACAGCCAAGAGACCCAGTACTTC. The full variable domain, rest sourced from reference TRBV11-2 and TRBJ2-5, is EAGVAQSPRYKIIEKRQSVAFWCNPISGHATLYWYQQILGQGPKLLIQFQNNGVVDDSQLPKDRFSAERLKGVDSTLKIQPAKLEDSAVYLCASSLDYSQETQYFGPGTRLLVL.